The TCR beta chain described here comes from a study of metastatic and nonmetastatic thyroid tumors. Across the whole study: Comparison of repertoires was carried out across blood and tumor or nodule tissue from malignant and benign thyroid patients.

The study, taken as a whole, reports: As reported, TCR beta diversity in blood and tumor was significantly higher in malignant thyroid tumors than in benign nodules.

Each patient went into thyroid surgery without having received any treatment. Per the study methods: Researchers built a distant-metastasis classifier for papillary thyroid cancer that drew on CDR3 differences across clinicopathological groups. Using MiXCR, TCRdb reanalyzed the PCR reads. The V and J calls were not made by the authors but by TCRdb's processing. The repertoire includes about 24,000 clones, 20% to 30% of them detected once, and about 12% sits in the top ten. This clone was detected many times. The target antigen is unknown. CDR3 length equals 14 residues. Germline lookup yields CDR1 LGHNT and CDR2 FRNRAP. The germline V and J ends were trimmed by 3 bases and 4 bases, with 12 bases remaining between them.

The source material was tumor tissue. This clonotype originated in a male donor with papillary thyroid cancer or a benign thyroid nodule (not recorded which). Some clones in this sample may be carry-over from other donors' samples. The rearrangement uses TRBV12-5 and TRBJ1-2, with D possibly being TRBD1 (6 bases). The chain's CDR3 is CASGLTGISYGYTF. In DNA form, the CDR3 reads TGTGCTAGTGGTTTAACAGGGATCAGCTATGGCTACACCTTC.